This T cell receptor (beta chain) was documented in a study of blood T cell repertoires in COVID-19. Study in general: Sites in the United States, Italy and Spain provided acute and convalescent COVID-19 samples.

The method was immunoSEQ multiplex PCR; TCRdb's version includes in-frame clones alone and lacks a portion of them. The sample consists of 430,000 or so clones, around nine tenths of them appearing once. Per germline, CDR1 MNHEY and CDR2 SVGEGT. This CDR3 spans 16 amino acids. The V and J ends lost 3 bases and 3 bases respectively, with 15 bases between them. Sequencing was carried out using PBMCs or T cells enriched from blood (not recorded which). The chain links TRBV6-2 or TRBV6-3 to TRBJ1-5, with D perhaps matching TRBD1 (6 bases). This TCR derives from a woman aged 35 to 49 who had recovered from COVID-19. The CDR3: CASSYLLGGSNQPQHF. CDR3 nucleotide sequence: TGTGCCAGCAGTTATCTGTTAGGGGGTTCCAATCAGCCCCAGCATTTT.